This T cell receptor (beta chain) comes out of a study of T cells in Graves' hyperthyroidism and ophthalmopathy. Pregnant or lactating patients were excluded, as were those with uncontrolled infection or other autoimmune disease. In making diagnoses, clinical symptoms, serum thyroxine and TRAb, thyroid ultrasound and orbital computed tomography were all used. General study points: Among clonotypes expanded in thyroid above 0.001, most were also found in blood.

The TCR beta CDR3 regions underwent amplification using RNA transcripts as the source. An initial round of RT-PCR targeting the TCR CDR3 relied on the HTBI primer set. From the multiplex PCR reads, TCRdb called clonotypes with MiXCR, one entry per CDR3 protein. The repertoire holds hundreds of thousands of distinct CDR3 sequences, about 15% seen once, with about 12% in the top ten. Germline CDR1 is MGHDK and CDR2 is SYGVNS. The CDR3 has 15 residues. V was pared by 6 bases and J by 4 bases, with 13 bases between. Concerning this clonotype itself: Its antigen is as yet unknown.

The material sequenced was blood. The chain uses TRBV25-1 and TRBJ1-6, with D unclear. The receptor's source is a man between 18 and 35 years old with Graves' ophthalmopathy. CDR3 sequence reads: CASSTATVYNSPLHF. Here the CDR3 DNA reads TGTGCCAGCAGCACCGCCACAGTATATAATTCACCCCTCCACTTT.